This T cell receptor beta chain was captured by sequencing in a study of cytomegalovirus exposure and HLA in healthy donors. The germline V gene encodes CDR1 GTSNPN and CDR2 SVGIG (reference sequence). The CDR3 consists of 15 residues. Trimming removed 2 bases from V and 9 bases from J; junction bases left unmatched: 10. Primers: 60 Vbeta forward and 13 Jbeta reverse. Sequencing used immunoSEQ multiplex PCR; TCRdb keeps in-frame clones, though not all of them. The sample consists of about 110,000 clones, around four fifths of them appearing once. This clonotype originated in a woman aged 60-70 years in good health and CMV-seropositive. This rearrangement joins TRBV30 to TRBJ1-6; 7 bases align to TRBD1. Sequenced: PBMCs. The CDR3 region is CAWSYDRVGSSPLHF. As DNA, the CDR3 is TGTGCCTGGAGTTACGACAGGGTGGGAAGTTCACCCCTCCACTTT.